This T cell receptor (beta chain) came from a study of shared clonotypes between healthy human individuals. Sequencing used immunoSEQ multiplex PCR; TCRdb keeps in-frame clones, though not all of them. The sample yields approximately 2.3 million clones, roughly 93% seen once. In germline, CDR1 is MNHNS, CDR2 SASEGT. The trim removed 7 bases at V and 7 bases at J, leaving 8 bases unmatched. CDR3 length equals 15 residues. Naive CD45RA+ and memory CD45RA-negative subsets were split from CD4+ cells. This receptor was obtained from a man between 18 and 35 years old in good health. Some clones in this sample may be carry-over from other donors' samples. The rearrangement uses TRBV6-1 and TRBJ1-5; 12 positions match TRBD1. The specimen sequenced was naive CD4+ T cells from PBMCs. Subset of the sample: CD45RA+ positively selected. The CDR3 DNA reads as TGTGCCAGCATCCGGGACAGGGGGCTTGGGCAGCCCCAGCATTTT. Its translation: CASIRDRGLGQPQHF.